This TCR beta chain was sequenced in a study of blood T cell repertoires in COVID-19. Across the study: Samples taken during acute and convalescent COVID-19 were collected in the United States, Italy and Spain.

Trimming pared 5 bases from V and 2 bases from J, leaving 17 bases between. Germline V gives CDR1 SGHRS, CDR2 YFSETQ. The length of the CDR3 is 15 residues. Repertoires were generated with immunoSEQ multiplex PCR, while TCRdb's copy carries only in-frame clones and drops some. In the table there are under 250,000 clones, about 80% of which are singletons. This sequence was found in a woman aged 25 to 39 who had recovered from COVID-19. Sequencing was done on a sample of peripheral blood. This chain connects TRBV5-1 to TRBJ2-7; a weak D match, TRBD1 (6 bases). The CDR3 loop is CASRTGTDSPYEQYF. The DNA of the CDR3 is TGCGCCAGCAGAACAGGGACCGACTCCCCCTACGAGCAGTACTTC.